The present entry profiles one T cell receptor (beta chain) with its context. Profiled with immunoSEQ multiplex PCR; TCRdb holds only in-frame clones, not every one. The sample comprises about 400,000 clones, 70% to 90% of which are singletons, and more than 0.9% rests with the top ten. The entry originates in a study of blood T cell repertoires in COVID-19. The CDR3 is made up of 18 amino acids. The source is a woman aged 25 to 39 with acute COVID-19. The chain is built from TRBV21-1 and TRBJ2-7; TRBD2 is taken as the D call from the table, unchecked against the DNA. TRBV21-1 is recorded as a pseudogene. The material sequenced was PBMCs or T cells enriched from blood (not recorded which). CDR3 region: CASSKLRTSGPAGGEQYF. DNA of the CDR3: TGTGCCAGCAGCAAATTAAGGACTAGCGGTCCCGCCGGGGGGGAGCAGTACTTC.